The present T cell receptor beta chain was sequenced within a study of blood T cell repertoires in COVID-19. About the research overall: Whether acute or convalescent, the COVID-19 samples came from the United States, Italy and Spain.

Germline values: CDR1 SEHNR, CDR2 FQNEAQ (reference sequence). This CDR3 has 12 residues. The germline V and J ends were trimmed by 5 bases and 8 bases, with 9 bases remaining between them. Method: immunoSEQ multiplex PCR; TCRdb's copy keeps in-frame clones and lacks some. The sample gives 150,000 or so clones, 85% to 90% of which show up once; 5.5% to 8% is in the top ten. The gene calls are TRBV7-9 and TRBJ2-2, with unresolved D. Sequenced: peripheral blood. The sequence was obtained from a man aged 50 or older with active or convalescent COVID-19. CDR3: CASSHSRGELFF. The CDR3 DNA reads TGTGCCAGCAGCCATTCGCGGGGGGAGCTGTTTTTT.